Below, one T cell receptor beta chain is given with its context. The sample comes from a study of control samples from healthy donors and cancer patients. The method was immunoSEQ multiplex PCR; TCRdb's version includes in-frame clones alone and lacks a portion of them. Here the sample spans 130,000 or so clones, roughly 84% being singletons. The sequence derives from a man aged 50 to 59 in good health. The sequencing input was blood.

The CDR3 is CASSSDMGPDTQYF. In DNA form, the CDR3 reads TGTGCCAGCAGCTCCGACATGGGGCCAGATACGCAGTATTTT. The chain uses TRBV11-3 and TRBJ2-3; D possibly corresponds to TRBD1 (5 bases). CDR3 length: 14 amino acids. Germline values: CDR1 SGHNT, CDR2 YENEEA. Trimming took 4 bases from V and 4 from J, leaving 12 bases between them.